Below, one T cell receptor beta chain is given with its context. These data originate in a study of blood T cell repertoires in COVID-19. The assay was immunoSEQ multiplex PCR, and TCRdb's table has in-frame clones only and misses some. The sample contains 120,000 to 150,000 clones, about 90% of which appear only once. The CDR3 sequence is 16 residues long. Unmatched junction bases numbered 6, after V lost 2 bases and J lost 0 bases. In germline, CDR1 is GTSNPN, CDR2 SVGIG (reference sequence). This TCR was sampled from a man aged 45 to 65 who had recovered from COVID-19. Sequencing input: peripheral blood. J is TRBJ2-5 and V is TRBV30, with 10 bases aligning to TRBD2. Here the CDR3 reads CAWSPPTSGYQETQYF. In DNA form, the CDR3 reads TGTGCCTGGAGTCCTCCGACTAGCGGGTACCAAGAGACCCAGTACTTC. The full variable domain, in which reference TRBV30 and TRBJ2-5 provide the parts outside the CDR3, is SQTIHQWPATLVQPVGSPLSLECTVEGTSNPNLYWYRQAAGRGLQLLFYSVGIGQISSEVPQNLSASRPQDRQFILSSKKLLLSDSGFYLCAWSPPTSGYQETQYFGPGTRLLVL.